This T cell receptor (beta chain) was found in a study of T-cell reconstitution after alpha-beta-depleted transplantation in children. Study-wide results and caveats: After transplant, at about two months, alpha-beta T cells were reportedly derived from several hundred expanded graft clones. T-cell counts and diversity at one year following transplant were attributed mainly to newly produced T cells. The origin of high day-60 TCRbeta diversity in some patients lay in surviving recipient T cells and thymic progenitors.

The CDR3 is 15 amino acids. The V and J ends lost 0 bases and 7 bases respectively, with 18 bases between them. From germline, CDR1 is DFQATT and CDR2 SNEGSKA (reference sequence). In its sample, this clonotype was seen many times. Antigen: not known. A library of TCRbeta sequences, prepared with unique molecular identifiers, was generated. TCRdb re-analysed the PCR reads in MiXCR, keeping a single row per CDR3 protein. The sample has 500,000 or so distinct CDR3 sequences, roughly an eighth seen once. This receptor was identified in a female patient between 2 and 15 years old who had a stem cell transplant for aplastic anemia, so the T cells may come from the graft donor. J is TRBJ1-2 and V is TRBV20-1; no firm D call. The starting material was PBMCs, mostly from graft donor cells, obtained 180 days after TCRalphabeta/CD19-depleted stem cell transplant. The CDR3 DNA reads TGCAGTGCTAGAGATAGTAGAAGGCAGGAGGGTGGCTACACCTTC. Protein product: CSARDSRRQEGGYTF.